One and the same sample provided the 19 T cell receptor beta chains below, sequenced in a study of blood T cell repertoires in COVID-19. Clones were sequenced by immunoSEQ multiplex PCR, and TCRdb holds only the in-frame ones, with some missing. The sample lists roughly 220,000 clones, about nine tenths occurring once. The material sequenced was PBMCs or T cells enriched from blood (not recorded which). All receptors derive from a woman in her 40s with acute COVID-19.

The chain recombines TRBV19 with TRBJ1-4, with 8 bases matching TRBD1. V trimming: 5 bases; J trimming: 10 bases; junction bases outside the gene matches: 12. This CDR3 has 15 amino acids. Germline-derived CDR1 and CDR2 are LNHDA and SQIVND (reference sequence). CDR3 sequence reads: CASSLTGGGRGKLFF. The DNA of the CDR3 is TGTGCCAGTAGTCTTACAGGGGGTGGTAGGGGAAAACTGTTTTTT.

The chain has TRBV6-5 and TRBJ1-1, with TRBD1 as a possible D gene (5 bases). There are 14 residues in the CDR3. Trimming removed 4 bases from V and 8 bases from J, with 17 bases in between. Looked up from germline, CDR1 is MNHEY and CDR2 is SVGAGI. The CDR3 sequence: CASSSTGQQREAFF. The CDR3 bases are TGTGCCAGCAGTTCCACAGGACAACAAAGGGAAGCTTTCTTT.

This chain connects TRBV13 to TRBJ1-2; 7 bases align to TRBD1. V shed 5 bases, J shed 2 bases, and the junction held 8 bases outside the gene matches. There are 15 residues in the CDR3. Germline CDR1 is PRHDT and CDR2 is FYEKMQ (reference sequence). CDR3 DNA: TGTGCCAGCAGCCCTTTTGGGACAGCGAACTATGGCTACACCTTC. Translating gives CASSPFGTANYGYTF.

The chain links TRBV29-1 to TRBJ1-4, with 7 bases fitting TRBD1. CDR3 length: 13 amino acids. Germline values: CDR1 SQVTM, CDR2 ANQGSEA. The junction had 9 bases not matched to a gene; V was cut back by 6 bases and J by 8 bases. The CDR3 protein is CSVRGQVAEKLFF. CDR3 DNA sequence: TGCAGCGTCCGCGGACAGGTCGCGGAAAAACTGTTTTTT. The variable domain in full, completed from reference TRBV29-1 and TRBJ1-4, reads SAVISQKPSRDICQRGTSLTIQCQVDSQVTMMFWYRQQPGQSLTLIATANQGSEATYESGFVIDKFPISRPNLTFSTLTVSNMSPEDSSIYLCSVRGQVAEKLFFGSGTQLSVL.

This clone was recorded only once. The chain joins TRBV13 to TRBJ1-2, with TRBD1 as a possible D gene (6 bases). This CDR3 is built from 17 residues. V gave up 1 base and J gave up 0 bases, with 15 bases separating them. Germline V CDR1 and CDR2: PRHDT, FYEKMQ (reference sequence). DNA for the CDR3: TGTGCCAGCAGCTTAGACGACAGGAGGTACACTAACTATGGCTACACCTTC. Its protein is CASSLDDRRYTNYGYTF. Combining the CDR3 with reference TRBV13 and TRBJ1-2 gives the whole variable domain AAGVIQSPRHLIKEKRETATLKCYPIPRHDTVYWYQQGPGQDPQFLISFYEKMQSDKGSIPDRFSAQQFSDYHSELNMSSLELGDSALYFCASSLDDRRYTNYGYTFGSGTRLTVV.

This rearrangement joins TRBV5-8 to TRBJ1-2, with TRBD1 matching over 7 bases. The CDR3 has 13 amino acids. Per the germline V gene, CDR1 is SGHTS and CDR2 is YDEGEE. With V trimmed by 4 bases and J by 6 bases, 6 bases remained unmatched. The CDR3 coding sequence is TGTGCCAGCAGCCTCAACAGGGGCGATGGCTACACCTTC. Translating it yields CASSLNRGDGYTF.

This clone occurred once. This chain uses TRBV5-4 with TRBJ2-7; 9 nucleotides line up with TRBD1. Germline V lookup: CDR1 SGHNT, CDR2 YYREEE (reference sequence). CDR3 size: 14 residues. Trimming removed 3 bases from V and 1 base from J; junction bases left unmatched: 2. For the CDR3, the DNA is TGTGCCAGCAGCTCGGACAGGGGATCCTACGAGCAGTACTTC. Protein: CASSSDRGSYEQYF.

The rearrangement links TRBV5-4 to TRBJ1-5; possibly TRBD1 for D (6 bases). The CDR3 length is 13 residues. The ends were cut back, 7 bases at V and 5 bases at J, with 13 bases in the middle. The germline V gene encodes CDR1 SGHNT and CDR2 YYREEE (reference sequence). The CDR3 loop reads CASGTGWDQPQHF. The CDR3 DNA reads TGTGCCAGCGGAACAGGGTGGGATCAGCCCCAGCATTTT. Using reference TRBV5-4 and TRBJ1-5 for the parts outside the CDR3, the full variable domain is ETGVTQSPTHLIKTRGQQVTLRCSSQSGHNTVSWYQQALGQGPQFIFQYYREEENGRGNFPPRFSGLQFPNYSSELNVNALELDDSALYLCASGTGWDQPQHFGDGTRLSIL.

This chain uses TRBV5-6 with TRBJ1-1, with 7 bases fitting TRBD1. The CDR3 totals 14 residues. Per germline, CDR1 SGHDT and CDR2 YYEEEE. The V gene end was trimmed by 7 bases and the J gene end by 6 bases; junction bases not matched to a gene: 12. CDR3 loop: CASVLRGGAAEAFF. For the CDR3, the DNA is TGTGCCAGCGTACTTCGAGGGGGCGCAGCTGAAGCTTTCTTT.

About this clone itself: Germline is not matched at one junction end, which may reflect a read error. The V and J genes are TRBV5-1 and TRBJ2-2; 9 bases are shared with TRBD1. Germline CDR1 and CDR2: SGHRS and YFSETQ. The CDR3 has 12 residues. The CDR3 loop is CTYRGRGGELFF. The CDR3 DNA is TGTACTTACAGGGGGCGGGGCGGGGAGCTGTTTTTT. The complete variable domain, with remaining parts taken from reference TRBV5-1 and TRBJ2-2, reads KAGVTQTPRYLIKTRGQQVTLSCSPISGHRSVSWYQQTPGQGLQFLFEYFSETQRNKGNFPGRFSGRQFSNSRSEMNVSTLELGDSALYLCTYRGRGGELFFGEGSRLTVL.

Details on this clone: This sample also contains other DNA sequences that code for the same CDR3. The chain combines TRBV11-2 with TRBJ1-2, with TRBD1 identical over 7 bases. Germline CDR1 reads SGHAT; CDR2 reads FQNNGV. Losses at the gene ends were 6 bases for V and 2 bases for J; bases not matched to a gene: 3. There are 13 residues in the CDR3. CDR3: CASSPDRNYGYTF. CDR3 nucleotide sequence: TGTGCCAGCAGTCCGGACAGGAACTATGGCTACACCTTC. The full variable domain, in which reference TRBV11-2 and TRBJ1-2 provide the parts outside the CDR3, is EAGVAQSPRYKIIEKRQSVAFWCNPISGHATLYWYQQILGQGPKLLIQFQNNGVVDDSQLPKDRFSAERLKGVDSTLKIQPAKLEDSAVYLCASSPDRNYGYTFGSGTRLTVV.

The gene calls are TRBV21-1 and TRBJ2-7; the table's D call of TRBD2 was not tested on the DNA. TRBV21-1 is a pseudogene. There are 15 residues in the CDR3. The CDR3 DNA follows: TGTGCCAGCAGCAAATGGCGGGGGGTGAACTACGAGCAGTACGTC. Translated: CASSKWRGVNYEQYV.

The chain links TRBV3-1 (or the pseudogene TRBV3-2) to TRBJ1-1, with D unclear. Trimming shortened V by 0 bases and J by 1 base, and 9 bases separated the two germline ends. Germline CDR1 LGHDT, CDR2 YNNKEL (reference sequence). There are 15 residues in the CDR3. CDR3 DNA sequence: TGTGCCAGCAGCCAAGACCCCAGACAGAACACTGAAGCTTTCTTT. Translation gives CASSQDPRQNTEAFF.

The chain carries TRBV11-2 and TRBJ1-2; possibly TRBD1 for D (6 bases). The germline V gene encodes CDR1 SGHAT and CDR2 FQNNGV. The CDR3 totals 13 residues. V was pared by 2 bases and J by 8 bases, with 12 bases between. The CDR3 bases are TGTGCCAGCAGCTTACGAATGGGGGCAGGCTACACCTTC. Translated, it gives CASSLRMGAGYTF.

This chain joins TRBV2 and TRBJ1-6; TRBD1 matches 7 bases. The V gene's germline CDR1 is SNHLY and CDR2 FYNNEI. Trimming removed 10 bases from V and 7 bases from J; junction bases left unmatched: 7. This CDR3 has 13 residues. CDR3 coding DNA: TGTGCCACCCCACCGGGACAGAATTCACCCCTCCACTTT. It encodes CATPPGQNSPLHF.

The chain recombines TRBV5-8 with TRBJ1-1; 9 nucleotides agree with TRBD1. Germline-derived CDR1 and CDR2 are SGHTS and YDEGEE. Trimming at V came to 3 bases and at J to 1 base, leaving 10 bases not matched to a gene. This CDR3 has 17 residues. The DNA of the CDR3 is TGTGCCAGCAGCTCGGAAAACAGGGGGCCGGGGAACACTGAAGCTTTCTTT. It yields the protein CASSSENRGPGNTEAFF.

This clone has a handful of counts. The chain has TRBV27 and TRBJ1-1, with D possibly matching TRBD1 (6 bases). With 5 bases removed from V and 0 bases from J, the gap between germline ends came to 13 bases. The CDR3 is 15 residues long. Germline V gene data show CDR1 as MNHEY and CDR2 as SMNVEV (reference sequence). The CDR3 DNA follows: TGTGCCAGCAGTACCAGGGACATAATGAACACTGAAGCTTTCTTT. Translating gives CASSTRDIMNTEAFF.

The chain couples TRBV4-2 to TRBJ1-4; D uncertain. This CDR3 comprises 14 residues. The germline V and J ends were trimmed by 0 bases and 11 bases, with 13 bases remaining between them. Germline lookup yields CDR1 LGHNA and CDR2 YNFKEQ. The DNA for the CDR3 is TGTGCCAGCAGCCAAGATAACACTCGGAGCAAACTGTTTTTT. Translating gives CASSQDNTRSKLFF.

The rearrangement joins TRBV2 to TRBJ2-4; 8 nucleotides match TRBD1. V trimming: 1 base; J trimming: 7 bases; junction bases outside the gene matches: 9. The CDR3 length is 16 residues. CDR1 SNHLY and CDR2 FYNNEI come from the germline V gene. CDR3 in amino acids: CASSEGTGSGLNIQYF. CDR3 in DNA: TGTGCCAGCAGTGAAGGGACAGGGAGCGGTCTGAACATTCAGTACTTC.